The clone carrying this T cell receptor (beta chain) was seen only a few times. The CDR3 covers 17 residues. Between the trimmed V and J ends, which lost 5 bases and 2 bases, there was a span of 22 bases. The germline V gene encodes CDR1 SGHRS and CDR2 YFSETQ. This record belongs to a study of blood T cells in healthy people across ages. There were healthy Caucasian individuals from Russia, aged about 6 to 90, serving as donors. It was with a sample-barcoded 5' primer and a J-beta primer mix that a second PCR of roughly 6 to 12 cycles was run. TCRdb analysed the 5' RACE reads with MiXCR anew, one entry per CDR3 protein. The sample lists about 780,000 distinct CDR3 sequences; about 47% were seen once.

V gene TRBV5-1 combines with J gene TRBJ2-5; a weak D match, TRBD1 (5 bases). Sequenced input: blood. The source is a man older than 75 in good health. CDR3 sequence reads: CASSGVNPGQLQETQYF. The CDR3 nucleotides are TGCGCCAGCAGTGGAGTTAACCCCGGACAACTACAAGAGACCCAGTACTTC.